A single sample is the source of the 11 T cell receptor beta chains below, sequenced in a study of cytomegalovirus exposure and HLA in healthy donors. This PCR relied on a set of 60 Vbeta primers and 13 Jbeta primers. Only in-frame clones appear in the TCRdb table, and some are missing; sequencing was by immunoSEQ multiplex PCR. Among about 200,000 clones listed, 79% were seen once. The sequencing input was PBMCs. The source of these receptors is a woman in her 50s in good health and CMV-seronegative.

For the CDR3, the DNA is TGCGCCAGCAGCCAAGGAGAGCCGCGGGGAAGGGCCTACGAGCAGTACTTC. As protein: CASSQGEPRGRAYEQYF. The rearrangement joins TRBV4-1 to TRBJ2-7; D is possibly TRBD2 (6 bases). This CDR3 has 17 residues. The V gene lost 1 base and the J gene lost 2 bases, with 18 bases spanning the gap. From germline, CDR1 is MGHRA and CDR2 YSYEKL.

The chain is built from TRBV2 and TRBJ1-4, with TRBD1 matching over 7 bases. CDR1 and CDR2 from the germline V gene are SNHLY and FYNNEI. CDR3 length: 19 amino acids. V shed 0 bases, J shed 7 bases, and the junction held 17 bases outside the gene matches. The CDR3 loop reads CASSEAYFPATGKGEKLFF. As DNA, the CDR3 is TGTGCCAGCAGTGAAGCGTATTTCCCGGCGACAGGGAAGGGTGAAAAACTGTTTTTT. Looking up the rest from reference TRBV2 and TRBJ1-4 gives the full variable domain: EPEVTQTPSHQVTQMGQEVILRCVPISNHLYFYWYRQILGQKVEFLVSFYNNEISEKSEIFDDQFSVERPDGSNFTLKIRSTKLEDSAMYFCASSEAYFPATGKGEKLFFGSGTQLSVL.

This clone was detected only once. Distinct nucleotide sequences in the sample also encode this CDR3. V and J are TRBV28 and TRBJ1-1; the match to TRBD1 covers 7 bases. The CDR3 loop spans 16 amino acids. With V trimmed by 4 bases and J by 1 base, 9 bases remained unmatched. Germline V gene lookup returns CDR1 MDHEN and CDR2 SYDVKM. The CDR3: CASSSTLGTANTEAFF. DNA of the CDR3: TGTGCCAGCAGTTCTACCCTCGGGACAGCGAACACTGAAGCTTTCTTT.

This clone appeared a few times. The chain joins TRBV7-2 to TRBJ1-1; 7 nucleotides agree with TRBD1. The CDR3 runs 13 residues. Germline V gene sequence: CDR1 SGHTA, CDR2 FQGNSA. V trimming: 10 bases; J trimming: 1 base; junction bases outside the gene matches: 6. The CDR3 region is CATLGQWNTEAFF. The CDR3 DNA sequence: TGTGCCACATTGGGACAGTGGAACACTGAAGCTTTCTTT.

Notes on this clone: The same CDR3 also results from other DNA sequences found in this sample. The genes are TRBV19 and TRBJ1-2, with D unclear. The germline V gene has CDR1 LNHDA and CDR2 SQIVND (reference sequence). The V end was cut by 3 bases, the J end by 2 bases, with 4 bases between. This CDR3 comprises 12 residues. Written as DNA, the CDR3 is TGTGCCAGTAGTATTCAGAACTATGGCTACACCTTC. Its translation: CASSIQNYGYTF.

This clone occurred once. The chain combines TRBV7-6 with TRBJ2-2, with 8 bases fitting TRBD2. The V segment lost 6 bases and the J segment 6 bases; nucleotides outside the gene matches: 15. There are 17 residues in the CDR3. CDR1 is SGHVS, CDR2 FNYEAQ, per germline. As DNA, the CDR3 is TGTGCCAGCAGAGGCGGATCGGGGGGGAGTAAGTCCGGGGAGCTGTTTTTT. It codes for CASRGGSGGSKSGELFF.

A few counts support this clone. CDR3 nucleotides: TGTGCCAGCAGCGGTGTTGGGACAGGGGGCTCTGGGGCCAACGTCCTGACTTTC. Translation gives CASSGVGTGGSGANVLTF. The chain uses TRBV5-6 and TRBJ2-6, with 11 bases aligning to TRBD1. This CDR3 is built from 18 residues. V was pared by 4 bases and J by 0 bases, with 6 bases of the junction left unmatched. Germline assignment: CDR1 SGHDT and CDR2 YYEEEE.

Of note for this clone: Relative to the germline gene, one junction end is altered; a read error may explain this. V is TRBV7-9 and J is TRBJ2-6, with D perhaps matching TRBD2 (5 bases). The V gene's germline CDR1 is SEHNR and CDR2 FQNEAQ (reference sequence). The CDR3 sequence is 17 residues long. The CDR3 DNA reads TGTTCCAGCAGCTTAGGTTTCGGGGACTCTGGGGCCAACGTCCTGACTTTC. Translating gives CSSSLGFGDSGANVLTF.

This chain links TRBV27 with TRBJ1-6; maybe TRBD1 (5 bases). Germline V CDR1 and CDR2: MNHEY, SMNVEV (reference sequence). V lost 4 bases to trimming and J lost 6 bases, with 16 bases between them. The CDR3 has 16 residues. The CDR3, as DNA: TGTGCCAGCAGTTCGGGTAAGGGGTCGGCTAATTCACCCCTCCACTTT. This sequence encodes CASSSGKGSANSPLHF.

The chain recombines TRBV29-1 with TRBJ1-1; 7 bases align to TRBD1. The CDR3 is 14 amino acids. V lost 3 bases, J lost 0 bases, and 4 bases stayed unmatched. Germline V CDR1 and CDR2: SQVTM, ANQGSEA. Here the CDR3 DNA reads TGCAGCGTTGACCGCGGGACAGTGAACACTGAAGCTTTCTTT. Amino acids: CSVDRGTVNTEAFF.

The chain is built from TRBV13 and TRBJ2-7, with D possibly being TRBD2 (5 bases). The CDR3 consists of 14 residues. The germline CDR1 and CDR2 sequences are PRHDT and FYEKMQ (reference sequence). Trimming stripped 3 bases from V and 3 bases from J, with 12 bases between. The DNA of the CDR3 is TGTGCCAGCAGCTTCTCTTCCGGGAACTACGAGCAGTACTTC. Translating it yields CASSFSSGNYEQYF.